The entry below describes one TCR beta chain. What it binds is not known. This sample is part of a study of shared clonotypes between healthy human individuals. The CDR3 is made up of 15 amino acids. CDR1 SGHAT and CDR2 FQDESV come from the germline V gene (reference sequence). Trimming removed 1 base at V and 6 bases at J, with 14 bases between. Findings of the study overall: Several donors shared about 5% of their naive CD4 clonotypes.

Naive CD8 cells were CD45RO-negative, positively selected for CCR7, excluding terminally differentiated effector memory CD45RA+ cells. In the source study's methods: Filtering was not the same, since immunoSEQ gave junction-only sequences without quality scores. Clones were read by immunoSEQ multiplex PCR, and TCRdb kept only the in-frame ones, dropping some. V, J and clone size derive from that table, while D and trimming were established from the DNA sequence. The data contain 600,000 or so clones, about 95% of them singletons. This clonotype originated in a woman aged 25-40 years in good health. V and J are TRBV11-1 and TRBJ2-3; a possible D gene is TRBD2 (6 bases). The sequenced sample consisted of naive CD8+ T cells sorted from blood. This CDR3 reads CASSLDSRERDTQYF. CDR3 bases: TGTGCCAGCAGCTTAGATTCTCGGGAGAGGGATACGCAGTATTTT.